This TCR beta chain derives from a study of shared clonotypes between healthy human individuals. The CDR3 covers 13 residues. The V gene's germline CDR1 is SNHLY and CDR2 FYNNEI. The V segment lost 5 bases and the J segment 5 bases; nucleotides outside the gene matches: 4. Each sample came from a Caucasian adult donor living in Nashville, Tennessee. The data were produced by immunoSEQ multiplex PCR, yet TCRdb's version contains in-frame clones alone and is incomplete. Of more than 1.2 million clones in the sample, about 98.5% were seen once. The receptor was isolated from a man aged 25-45 years in good health. The sample was naive CD4+ T cells sorted from blood. Subset noted: CD45RA+ positively selected. The chain has TRBV2 and TRBJ2-7; 9 bases map to TRBD1. The DNA of the CDR3 is TGTGCCAGCAGTACAGGGGGCTACAACGAGCAGTACTTC. It translates to CASSTGGYNEQYF.